One sample yielded the 23 T cell receptor beta chains listed below, sequenced in a study of human T cells and chemical hapten exposure. Individual cDNA molecules in this library carried unique molecular identifiers. MiXCR, run by TCRdb on the reads, gives a single entry per CDR3 protein. The sample yields about 120,000 distinct CDR3 sequences, about 8.9% seen once. Whole blood, unfractionated, served as the material for total RNA extraction. The specimen sequenced was whole blood. All receptors come from a human donor in good health. Some clones in this sample may be carry-over from other donors' samples.

In its sample, this clonotype ranks as medium-sized. The chain couples TRBV4-3 to TRBJ2-2; TRBD2 matches 7 bases. Germline CDR1 reads LGHNA; CDR2 reads YSLEER. This CDR3 spans 16 amino acids. Trimming removed 1 base from V and 5 bases from J; junction bases left unmatched: 7. The CDR3 spells CASSQVISGETGELFF. The CDR3 DNA is TGCGCCAGCAGCCAAGTGATCAGCGGGGAAACCGGGGAGCTGTTTTTT.

The chain combines TRBV5-1 with TRBJ2-7; either TRBD1 or TRBD2 may supply D (5 bases each). The germline CDR1 and CDR2 sequences are SGHRS and YFSETQ. The CDR3 sequence is 16 residues long. Trimming took 0 bases from V and 3 from J, leaving 16 bases between them. The CDR3 here is CASSLGDGLLSYEQYF. DNA of the CDR3: TGCGCCAGCAGCTTGGGGGACGGACTCTTAAGCTACGAGCAGTACTTC.

This clonotype was detected ten times or more. The chain joins TRBV5-1 to TRBJ1-5, with D unclear. This CDR3 has 15 amino acids. Germline V lookup: CDR1 SGHRS, CDR2 YFSETQ. Trimming pared 0 bases from V and 0 bases from J, leaving 7 bases between. The CDR3 loop reads CASSLDPDSNQPQHF. The CDR3 DNA sequence: TGCGCCAGCAGCTTGGATCCCGATAGCAATCAGCCCCAGCATTTT. Together with reference TRBV5-1 and TRBJ1-5, the CDR3 gives the full variable domain: KAGVTQTPRYLIKTRGQQVTLSCSPISGHRSVSWYQQTPGQGLQFLFEYFSETQRNKGNFPGRFSGRQFSNSRSEMNVSTLELGDSALYLCASSLDPDSNQPQHFGDGTRLSIL.

This clonotype has a count of ten or more. V is TRBV3-1 and J is TRBJ1-1; 7 bases line up with TRBD1. Germline CDR1 and CDR2: LGHDT and YNNKEL (reference sequence). The CDR3 is made up of 15 amino acids. The ends lost 1 base at V and 0 bases at J; junction bases unmatched: 2. The CDR3 DNA sequence: TGTGCCAGCAGCCAAGGAGGGACAGTGAACACTGAAGCTTTCTTT. It codes for CASSQGGTVNTEAFF. Looking up the rest from reference TRBV3-1 and TRBJ1-1 gives the full variable domain: DTAVSQTPKYLVTQMGNDKSIKCEQNLGHDTMYWYKQDSKKFLKIMFSYNNKELIINETVPNRFSPKSPDKAHLNLHINSLELGDSAVYFCASSQGGTVNTEAFFGQGTRLTVV.

The V gene is TRBV7-6, the J gene TRBJ2-3; TRBD1 agrees at 9 bases. This CDR3 is built from 17 residues. Germline V lookup: CDR1 SGHVS, CDR2 FNYEAQ. J gave up 2 bases and V 0 bases, and 6 bases lay outside the gene matches. Written as DNA, the CDR3 is TGTGCCAGCAGCTTAGCGCTGGGACAGGGAAACACAGATACGCAGTATTTT. Encoded protein: CASSLALGQGNTDTQYF.

This clonotype was picked up a small number of times. V usage is TRBV7-8 and J usage is TRBJ1-1; 7 bases map to TRBD1. After removal of 6 bases from V and 6 bases from J, the junction contained 4 bases not matched to a gene. This CDR3 contains 12 residues. In germline, CDR1 is SGHVS, CDR2 FQNEAQ. In DNA, the CDR3 is TGTGCCAGCAGGTCAGGGGGAGCTGAAGCTTTCTTT. Translated, it gives CASRSGGAEAFF.

This clonotype showed up many times. The V and J genes are TRBV27 and TRBJ2-2; 10 positions agree with TRBD2. Trimming at V came to 3 bases and at J to 4 bases, leaving 5 bases not matched to a gene. The length of the CDR3 is 16 residues. CDR1 and CDR2 from the germline V gene are MNHEY and SMNVEV (reference sequence). This CDR3 reads CASSLGGTSVTGELFF. CDR3 nucleotides: TGTGCCAGCAGTTTGGGTGGGACTAGCGTCACCGGGGAGCTGTTTTTT.

A few counts support this clonotype. The V and J genes are TRBV20-1 and TRBJ2-3, with TRBD1 matching 9 bases. In germline, CDR1 is DFQATT, CDR2 SNEGSKA (reference sequence). J was trimmed by 3 bases and V by 5 bases; bases with no gene match: 3. The CDR3 contains 13 residues. The CDR3 sequence is CSAWDRVTDTQYF. CDR3 nucleotide sequence: TGCAGTGCTTGGGACAGGGTAACAGATACGCAGTATTTT.

This rearrangement joins TRBV5-1 to TRBJ1-4; maybe TRBD1 (5 bases). Germline CDR1 SGHRS, CDR2 YFSETQ. The germline V and J ends were trimmed by 3 bases and 0 bases, with 12 bases remaining between them. There are 16 residues in the CDR3. The CDR3: CASSSGTPTTNEKLFF. The CDR3 nucleotides read TGCGCCAGCAGCTCGGGGACTCCGACAACTAATGAAAAACTGTTTTTT. The whole variable domain, filled in from reference TRBV5-1 and TRBJ1-4, reads KAGVTQTPRYLIKTRGQQVTLSCSPISGHRSVSWYQQTPGQGLQFLFEYFSETQRNKGNFPGRFSGRQFSNSRSEMNVSTLELGDSALYLCASSSGTPTTNEKLFFGSGTQLSVL.

This clonotype was observed many times. The chain couples TRBV7-9 to TRBJ2-1; weak D call: TRBD1 (6 bases). Deletions cut 5 bases from V and 0 bases from J, with 17 bases between. Germline V lookup: CDR1 SEHNR, CDR2 FQNEAQ (reference sequence). The CDR3 spans 17 residues. The chain's CDR3 is CASSLPPQGASYNEQFF. In DNA form, the CDR3 reads TGTGCCAGCAGCCTTCCACCACAGGGTGCCTCCTACAATGAGCAGTTCTTC. Full variable domain (missing parts from reference TRBV7-9 and TRBJ2-1): DTGVSQNPRHKITKRGQNVTFRCDPISEHNRLYWYRQTLGQGPEFLTYFQNEAQLEKSRLLSDRFSAERPKGSFSTLEIQRTEQGDSAMYLCASSLPPQGASYNEQFFGPGTRLTVL.

The rearrangement joins TRBV12-5 to TRBJ2-3; D gene unclear. V lost 0 bases and J 0 bases, leaving 13 bases between the germline ends. The germline V gene has CDR1 LGHNT and CDR2 FRNRAP. The CDR3 consists of 17 residues. Written as DNA, the CDR3 is TGTGCTAGTGGTTTGGTACGGAGCGATTTAAGCACAGATACGCAGTATTTT. This sequence encodes CASGLVRSDLSTDTQYF.

CDR3 protein: CASSSRETSGGFNEQFF. The DNA for the CDR3 is TGTGCCAGCAGTTCCCGAGAGACTAGCGGGGGGTTCAATGAGCAGTTCTTC. This rearrangement joins TRBV27 to TRBJ2-1; 13 nucleotides agree with TRBD2. The CDR3 runs 17 residues. CDR1 MNHEY and CDR2 SMNVEV come from the germline V gene (reference sequence). V was clipped by 4 bases and J by 6 bases; unmatched bases: 9.

V and J are TRBV7-6 and TRBJ2-7; TRBD2 agrees at 9 bases. The CDR3 totals 15 residues. Trimming cost V 5 bases and J 0 bases; bases outside gene matches: 5. Germline-derived CDR1 and CDR2 are SGHVS and FNYEAQ. The CDR3 bases are TGTGCCAGCAGCCCCATTAGCGGGAGCTCCTACGAGCAGTACTTC. The encoded protein is CASSPISGSSYEQYF. Combining the CDR3 with reference TRBV7-6 and TRBJ2-7 gives the whole variable domain GAGVSQSPRYKVTKRGQDVALRCDPISGHVSLYWYRQALGQGPEFLTYFNYEAQQDKSGLPNDRFSAERPEGSISTLTIQRTEQRDSAMYRCASSPISGSSYEQYFGPGTRLTVT.

The CDR3 DNA follows: TGTGCCAGCAGCCCGAGAGGGGGATGGGAGAACACCGGGGAGCTGTTTTTT. Translating it yields CASSPRGGWENTGELFF. The rearrangement links TRBV7-2 to TRBJ2-2; D possibly corresponds to TRBD1 (6 bases). The V and J ends lost 5 bases and 1 base respectively, with 17 bases between them. The CDR3 totals 17 residues. The germline CDR1 and CDR2 sequences are SGHTA and FQGNSA. The full variable domain, its missing parts supplied by reference TRBV7-2 and TRBJ2-2, is GAGVSQSPSNKVTEKGKDVELRCDPISGHTALYWYRQSLGQGLEFLIYFQGNSAPDKSGLPSDRFSAERTGGSVSTLTIQRTQQEDSAVYLCASSPRGGWENTGELFFGEGSRLTVL.

The chain employs TRBV5-4 and TRBJ1-2, with D possibly TRBD1 on 5 matching bases. Germline V gives CDR1 SGHNT, CDR2 YYREEE (reference sequence). Trimming removed 1 base at V and 0 bases at J, with 7 bases between. This CDR3 comprises 14 residues. The CDR3 nucleotides are TGTGCCAGCAGCTTGAGCAGGGCTAACTATGGCTACACCTTC. This codes for CASSLSRANYGYTF.

This clonotype was seen a few times. The chain has TRBV7-9 and TRBJ2-7, with a weak D call TRBD1 (6 bases). The CDR3 is 12 residues long. Trimming cost V 5 bases and J 4 bases, with 9 bases left between them. Germline CDR1 SEHNR, CDR2 FQNEAQ (reference sequence). CDR3 nucleotide sequence: TGTGCCAGCAGCCCCAGGGGTTACGAGCAGTACTTC. It is translated as CASSPRGYEQYF.

About this clonotype: The junction and the germline gene differ at one end; a read error may be behind it. The genes are TRBV19 and TRBJ1-1; D gene unclear. This CDR3 region has 16 residues. CDR1 is LNHDA, CDR2 SQIVND, per germline (reference sequence). The CDR3 nucleotides are TGTGTCAGTAGTGTCCCCTCCTTCCCACGGAACACTGAAGCTTTCTTT. Translated: CVSSVPSFPRNTEAFF.

This clonotype was counted at least ten times. The rearrangement joins TRBV3-1 to TRBJ2-4; 7 bases agree with TRBD1. CDR1 LGHDT and CDR2 YNNKEL come from the germline V gene (reference sequence). V dropped 5 bases and J dropped 0; count of bases not matched to a gene: 13. The CDR3 consists of 18 residues. CDR3 DNA: TGTGCCAGCAGCTTTGGGACAGCCCCAGATTTAGCCAAAAACATTCAGTACTTC. Protein product: CASSFGTAPDLAKNIQYF.

This clonotype was observed many times. This chain links TRBV4-1 with TRBJ2-1; tentative D call: TRBD1 (5 bases). The CDR3 contains 15 residues. Trimming removed 0 bases at V and 3 bases at J, with 9 bases between. Germline values: CDR1 MGHRA, CDR2 YSYEKL. The CDR3 spells CASSQEQVFYNEQFF. CDR3 DNA: TGCGCCAGCAGCCAAGAACAGGTGTTCTACAATGAGCAGTTCTTC.

As concerns this clonotype: Since a much larger clone is just one base distant, this may be a read error. The gene calls are TRBV18 and TRBJ1-2; a weak D match, TRBD1 (5 bases). Germline values: CDR1 KGHSH, CDR2 LQKENI. This CDR3 has 15 residues. The CDR3: CASSPPARAGYGYSF. The CDR3 nucleotides read TGTGCCAGCTCACCACCGGCCAGGGCGGGCTATGGCTACTCCTTC.

In its sample, this clonotype was seen a few times. The genes are TRBV20-1 and TRBJ2-1; TRBD2 matches 7 bases. The CDR3 contains 15 residues. Germline assignment: CDR1 DFQATT and CDR2 SNEGSKA (reference sequence). V was clipped by 0 bases and J by 8 bases; unmatched bases: 10. CDR3: CSARDWWEGHYEQFF. For the CDR3, the DNA is TGCAGTGCTAGAGATTGGTGGGAGGGCCACTATGAGCAGTTCTTC.

This clonotype has more than one count but fewer than ten. The genes are TRBV5-1 and TRBJ2-1; 10 bases match TRBD2. CDR1 is SGHRS, CDR2 YFSETQ, per germline. The CDR3 runs 16 residues. J gave up 3 bases and V 0 bases, and 3 bases lay outside the gene matches. The CDR3 sequence is CASSLAVAGGYNEQFF. The CDR3 DNA follows: TGCGCCAGCAGCTTGGCCGTAGCGGGAGGCTACAATGAGCAGTTCTTC. Supplemented by reference TRBV5-1 and TRBJ2-1, the full variable domain reads KAGVTQTPRYLIKTRGQQVTLSCSPISGHRSVSWYQQTPGQGLQFLFEYFSETQRNKGNFPGRFSGRQFSNSRSEMNVSTLELGDSALYLCASSLAVAGGYNEQFFGPGTRLTVL.

This clonotype has more than one count but fewer than ten. The chain joins TRBV5-1 to TRBJ1-2; D may be TRBD1 (5 bases). V was trimmed by 3 bases and J by 1 base, leaving 13 bases between them. The CDR3 is 15 residues long. Germline assignment: CDR1 SGHRS and CDR2 YFSETQ. The CDR3 protein is CASSSGTGNNYGYTF. CDR3 coding DNA: TGCGCCAGCAGCTCGGGGACGGGCAATAACTATGGCTACACCTTC.